A selection of T cell receptor beta chains follows, all from one sample in a study of blood T cells in healthy people across ages. Each CDR3 protein is one row after TCRdb ran MiXCR on the 5' RACE reads. The sample shows 650,000 to 950,000 distinct CDR3 sequences, 40% to 50% of them seen only once. Sequencing input: blood. Receptors were obtained from a man between 60 and 75 years old in good health. Each CDR3 is given with its conserved first and last residue. The D gene is left open where the match is weak. Part of the rows lack a size; the others show once, few, many or a class for expanded clones.

clone size	V gene	J gene	D gene	CDR3 protein	CDR3 DNA
NA	TRBV20-1	TRBJ2-1	NA	CSASRVGYEQFF	TGCAGTGCTAGTCGCGTGGGATATGAGCAGTTCTTC
NA	TRBV20-1	TRBJ2-1	TRBD2	CSAPIGLAGGGGRYNEQFF	TGCAGTGCTCCAATCGGACTAGCGGGGGGAGGAGGGAGGTACAATGAGCAGTTCTTC
NA	TRBV7-2	TRBJ2-7	TRBD1	CASSRPPGQDSYEQYF	TGTGCCAGCAGCCGCCCCCCGGGACAGGATTCCTACGAGCAGTACTTC
NA	TRBV6-5	TRBJ1-1	NA	CASSYGRGIRPTEAFF	TGTGCCAGCAGTTACGGTCGAGGGATAAGACCCACTGAAGCTTTCTTT
few	TRBV7-9	TRBJ1-2	TRBD1	CASSATGAIYGYTF	TGTGCCAGCAGCGCGACAGGGGCGATCTATGGCTACACCTTC
NA	TRBV29-1	TRBJ1-1	NA	CSVEDSTNTEAFF	TGCAGCGTTGAAGACAGCACGAACACTGAAGCTTTCTTT
NA	TRBV5-1	TRBJ2-5	NA	CASRVAEAYNEQYF	TGCGCCAGCCGAGTAGCGGAGGCCTACAATGAGCAGTACTTC
NA	TRBV20-1	TRBJ2-3	NA	CSARNLYTDTQYF	TGCAGTGCCCGCAATCTATACACAGATACGCAGTATTTT
NA	TRBV4-1	TRBJ2-1	NA	CASSVGIYNEQFF	TGCGCCAGCAGTGTGGGGATCTACAATGAGCAGTTCTTC
NA	TRBV7-3	TRBJ2-1	TRBD2	CASSPGLARYNEQFF	TGTGCCAGCAGCCCGGGACTAGCGCGGTACAATGAGCAGTTCTTC
few	TRBV3-1	TRBJ2-5	TRBD1	CASSQGGGRGTVTQYF	TGTGCCAGCAGCCAAGGGGGCGGCAGGGGGACCGTGACCCAGTACTTC
NA	TRBV12-3/TRBV12-4	TRBJ2-7	NA	CASRDRYQEQYF	TGTGCCAGCAGAGACAGGTATCAGGAGCAGTACTTC
NA	TRBV21-1	TRBJ2-2	NA	CASSPEDILNTGELFF	TGTGCCAGCAGCCCAGAGGACATCCTGAACACCGGGGAGCTGTTTTTT
few	TRBV14	TRBJ2-1	TRBD2	CASSQPRAGWDNEQFF	TGTGCCAGCAGCCAACCGAGAGCGGGGTGGGACAATGAGCAGTTCTTC
NA	TRBV12-3/TRBV12-4	TRBJ1-2	NA	CASRGRNKGGYTF	TGTGCCAGCAGAGGACGTAACAAGGGGGGCTACACCTTC
NA	TRBV7-9	TRBJ1-4	NA	CASSLADGGSNEKLFF	TGTGCCAGCAGCTTAGCGGATGGGGGGAGCAATGAAAAACTGTTTTTT
few	TRBV29-1	TRBJ2-5	TRBD1	CSVEVGRGSQETQYF	TGCAGCGTTGAAGTCGGCAGGGGGAGCCAAGAGACCCAGTACTTC
NA	TRBV7-9	TRBJ2-5	NA	CASSSAGTLQETQYF	TGTGCCAGCAGCTCCGCCGGGACACTGCAAGAGACCCAGTACTTC
few	TRBV5-5	TRBJ2-1	NA	CASSLLKPTGYNEQFF	TGTGCCAGCAGTCTTTTAAAACCGACAGGCTACAATGAGCAGTTCTTC
many	TRBV4-3	TRBJ2-5	NA	CASSSGEQETQYF	TGCGCCAGCAGTTCGGGGGAGCAAGAGACCCAGTACTTC
NA	TRBV7-9	TRBJ2-1	NA	CASGPGDTRGDERFF	TGTGCCAGCGGCCCCGGGGACACCCGAGGGGATGAGCGGTTCTTC
NA	TRBV5-1	TRBJ1-1	NA	CASSRGGLEDTEAFF	TGCGCCAGCAGCCGCGGCGGGTTAGAGGACACTGAAGCTTTCTTT
NA	TRBV7-8	TRBJ2-3	NA	CASSLAPLGGDTQYF	TGTGCCAGCAGCTTAGCCCCATTAGGCGGGGATACGCAGTATTTT
NA	TRBV12-3/TRBV12-4	TRBJ1-6	TRBD1	CACSQQGTSSYNSPLHF	TGTGCCTGCAGCCAACAGGGGACGAGCTCCTATAATTCACCCCTCCACTTT
NA	TRBV4-3	TRBJ1-2	NA	CASSQDYSRAGYTF	TGCGCCAGCAGCCAAGACTACAGCCGGGCTGGCTACACCTTC
NA	TRBV20-1	TRBJ2-7	NA	CSAYWGAEQYF	TGCAGTGCTTATTGGGGGGCCGAGCAGTACTTC
many	TRBV10-3	TRBJ2-7	NA	CAISGLGGRGEQYF	TGTGCCATCAGTGGCCTCGGGGGCCGAGGCGAGCAGTACTTC
NA	TRBV7-8	TRBJ2-5	NA	CASSFRQADMWETQYF	TGTGCCAGCAGCTTCCGACAGGCGGACATGTGGGAGACCCAGTACTTC
NA	TRBV7-2	TRBJ2-1	NA	CARSFTGTLSYNEQFF	TGTGCCCGCAGCTTCACCGGGACACTCTCCTACAATGAGCAGTTCTTC
few	TRBV25-1	TRBJ2-5	TRBD2	CASSGGLAGPQETQYF	TGTGCCAGCAGTGGGGGACTAGCGGGGCCCCAAGAGACCCAGTACTTC
few	TRBV13	TRBJ2-7	NA	CASSLGTRRGEQYF	TGTGCCAGCAGCTTAGGGACCCGTCGCGGCGAGCAGTACTTC
NA	TRBV10-3	TRBJ2-1	TRBD1	CAIMFGTGKKNEQFF	TGTGCCATCATGTTCGGGACAGGGAAAAAGAATGAGCAGTTCTTC
few	TRBV27	TRBJ1-6	TRBD1	CASRRDSSLSSYNSPLHF	TGTGCCAGCAGACGGGACAGTTCTCTAAGCTCCTATAATTCACCCCTCCACTTT
NA	TRBV5-1	TRBJ2-7	NA	CASSPQGLGDDEQYF	TGCGCCAGCAGCCCACAGGGTTTGGGTGACGACGAGCAGTACTTC
NA	TRBV10-3	TRBJ2-5	NA	CAISWTEGRETQYF	TGTGCCATCAGCTGGACCGAGGGGAGGGAGACCCAGTACTTC